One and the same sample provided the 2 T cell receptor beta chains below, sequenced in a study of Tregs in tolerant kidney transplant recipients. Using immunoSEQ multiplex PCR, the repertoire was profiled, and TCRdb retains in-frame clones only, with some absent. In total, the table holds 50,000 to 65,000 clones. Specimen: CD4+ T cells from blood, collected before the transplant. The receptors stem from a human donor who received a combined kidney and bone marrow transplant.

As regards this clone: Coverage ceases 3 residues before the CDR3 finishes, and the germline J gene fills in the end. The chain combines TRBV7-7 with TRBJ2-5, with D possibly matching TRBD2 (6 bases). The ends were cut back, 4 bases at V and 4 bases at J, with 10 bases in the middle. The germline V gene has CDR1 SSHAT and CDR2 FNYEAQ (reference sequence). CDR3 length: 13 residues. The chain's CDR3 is CASSSMRGETQYF. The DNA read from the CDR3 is TGTGCCAGCAGCTCTATGCGGGGAGAGACC.

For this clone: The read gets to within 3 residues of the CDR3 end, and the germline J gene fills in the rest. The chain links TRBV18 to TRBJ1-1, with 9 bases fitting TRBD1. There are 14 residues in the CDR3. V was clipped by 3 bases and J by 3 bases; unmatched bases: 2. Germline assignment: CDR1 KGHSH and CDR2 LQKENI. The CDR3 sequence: CASSPTGGDTEAFF. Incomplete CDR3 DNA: TGTGCCAGCTCACCGACAGGGGGGGACACTGAA.